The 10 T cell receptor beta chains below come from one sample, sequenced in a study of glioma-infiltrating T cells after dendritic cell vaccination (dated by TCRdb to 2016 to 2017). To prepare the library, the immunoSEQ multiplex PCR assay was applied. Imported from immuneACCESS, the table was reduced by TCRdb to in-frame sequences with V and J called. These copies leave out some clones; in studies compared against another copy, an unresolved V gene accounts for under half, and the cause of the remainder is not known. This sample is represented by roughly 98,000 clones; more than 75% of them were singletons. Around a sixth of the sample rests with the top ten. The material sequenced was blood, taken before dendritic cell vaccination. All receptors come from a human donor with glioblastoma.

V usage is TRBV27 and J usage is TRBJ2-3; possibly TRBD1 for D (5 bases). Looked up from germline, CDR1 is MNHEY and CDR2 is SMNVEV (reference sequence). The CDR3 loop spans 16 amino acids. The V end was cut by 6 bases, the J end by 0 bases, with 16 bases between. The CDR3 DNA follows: TGTGCCAGCAGGGGGCGGCAGGTTCGAAGCACAGATACGCAGTATTTT. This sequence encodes CASRGRQVRSTDTQYF.

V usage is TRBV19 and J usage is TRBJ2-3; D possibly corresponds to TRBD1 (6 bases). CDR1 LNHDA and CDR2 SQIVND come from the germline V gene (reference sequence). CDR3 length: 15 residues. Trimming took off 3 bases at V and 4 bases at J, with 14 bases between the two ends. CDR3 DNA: TGTGCCAGTAGTATTGGCAGGGGCTGGGCAGATACGCAGTATTTT. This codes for CASSIGRGWADTQYF.

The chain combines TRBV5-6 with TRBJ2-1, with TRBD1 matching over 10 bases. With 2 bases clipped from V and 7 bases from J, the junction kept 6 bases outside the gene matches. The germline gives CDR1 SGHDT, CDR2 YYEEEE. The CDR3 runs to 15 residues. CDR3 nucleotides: TGTGCCAGCAGCTTCGACAGGGGGCGGGTAAATGAGCAGTTCTTC. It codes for CASSFDRGRVNEQFF.

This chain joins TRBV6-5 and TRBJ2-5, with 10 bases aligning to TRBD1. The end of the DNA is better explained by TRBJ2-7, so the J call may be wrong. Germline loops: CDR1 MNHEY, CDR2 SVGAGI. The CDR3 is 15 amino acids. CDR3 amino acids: CASSSHGDRGSEQYF. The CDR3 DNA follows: TGTGCCAGCAGCTCCCACGGGGACAGGGGATCCGAGCAGTACTTC.

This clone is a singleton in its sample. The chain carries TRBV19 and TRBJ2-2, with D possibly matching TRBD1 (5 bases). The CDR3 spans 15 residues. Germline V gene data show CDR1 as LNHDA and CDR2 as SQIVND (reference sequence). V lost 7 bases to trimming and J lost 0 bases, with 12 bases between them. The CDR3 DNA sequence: TGTGCCAGTAACCCTGACAGCGCGAACACCGGGGAGCTGTTTTTT. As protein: CASNPDSANTGELFF.

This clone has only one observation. Written as DNA, the CDR3 is TGCGCCAGCAGCTTAGACAGGGGGATCTATGGCTACACCTTC. Translation gives CASSLDRGIYGYTF. The J gene is TRBJ1-2, the V gene TRBV5-1, with 9 positions matching TRBD1. In germline, CDR1 is SGHRS, CDR2 YFSETQ. Trimming cost V 2 bases and J 4 bases; bases outside gene matches: 3. CDR3 length: 14 residues. The whole variable domain, remainder taken from reference TRBV5-1 and TRBJ1-2, is KAGVTQTPRYLIKTRGQQVTLSCSPISGHRSVSWYQQTPGQGLQFLFEYFSETQRNKGNFPGRFSGRQFSNSRSEMNVSTLELGDSALYLCASSLDRGIYGYTFGSGTRLTVV.

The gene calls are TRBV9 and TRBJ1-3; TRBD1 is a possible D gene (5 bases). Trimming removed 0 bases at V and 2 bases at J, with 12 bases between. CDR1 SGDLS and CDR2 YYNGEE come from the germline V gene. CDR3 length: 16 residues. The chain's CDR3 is CASSVGTRDPGNTIYF. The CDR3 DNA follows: TGTGCCAGCAGCGTAGGTACGCGGGACCCTGGAAACACCATATATTTT.

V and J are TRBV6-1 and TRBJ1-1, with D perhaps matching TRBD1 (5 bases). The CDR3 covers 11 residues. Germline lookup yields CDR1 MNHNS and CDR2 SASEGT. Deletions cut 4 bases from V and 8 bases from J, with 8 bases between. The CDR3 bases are TGTGCCAGCAGTGTTCGGACAGAAGCTTTCTTT. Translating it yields CASSVRTEAFF.

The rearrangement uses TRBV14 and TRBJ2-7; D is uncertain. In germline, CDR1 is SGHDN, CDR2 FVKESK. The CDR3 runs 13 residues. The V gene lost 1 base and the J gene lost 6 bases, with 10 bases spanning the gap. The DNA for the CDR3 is TGTGCCAGCAGCCAAGTCATAATCGGCGAGCAGTACTTC. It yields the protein CASSQVIIGEQYF.

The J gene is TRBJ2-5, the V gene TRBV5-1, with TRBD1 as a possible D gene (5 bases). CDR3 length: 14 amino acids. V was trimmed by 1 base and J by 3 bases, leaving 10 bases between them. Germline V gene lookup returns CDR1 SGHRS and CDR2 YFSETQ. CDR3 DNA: TGCGCCAGCAGCTTGTTGAGACAGAAAGAGACCCAGTACTTC. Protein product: CASSLLRQKETQYF.